This TCR beta chain comes out of a study of pediatric ulcerative colitis (dated by TCRdb to the late 2010s). Regarding the complete study: From roughly 9 newly diagnosed, treatment-naive pediatric ulcerative colitis patients and four non-IBD control children, paired blood and rectal samples were collected. Overall results and qualifications from the work: Compared with controls, ulcerative colitis patients showed significantly higher autologous blood-rectal clonal overlap, a finding that suggests increased T cell trafficking to inflamed tissue. Features of the rectal repertoire distinguished controls, mild-moderate colitis patients and acute severe colitis patients, and in acute severe colitis rectal diversity was lower because of clonal expansions. Blood-derived T cells may have been included in rectal pinch biopsies, especially in patients with overt colitis. With only a few individuals, the healthy control group was small. A couple of rectal CDR3 clonotypes turned up in every ulcerative colitis patient but in none of the controls. For technical reasons, substantially fewer templates were yielded by the blood samples of two patients, and these blood samples were excluded from blood-rectal overlap analysis. Repertoires were derived from total lymphocyte DNA, so rare subsets such as regulatory T cells may have patterns not reflected.

As to this clone: It lacks a known antigen. No much larger clone is present one base from it, and per-base qualities are unavailable.

The V and J ends are trimmed by 8 bases and 7 bases, leaving 24 bases between them. The germline V gene encodes CDR1 MNHNS and CDR2 SASEGT. The CDR3, from cysteine to phenylalanine, totals 15 residues. The kept DNA is CDR3 alone, 45 bases in frame from the first base. Rearranged CDR3 beta regions were amplified from genomic DNA with multiplex V and J primers using the immunoSEQ TRB Survey service. Survey-level sequencing depth of up to 500,000 reads per sample was used to keep depth equal across samples. The libraries were purified, combined into pools and sequenced with Illumina technology. In the original analysis: immunoSEQ online tools were used for productive clonality, sample overlap, pairwise scatters, CDR3 beta length, V/D/J gene usage and productiveness. Calculated diversity was defined as the number of unique rearrangements divided by total templates, multiplied by 100, and Shannon and Simpson indices were computed as well. Z-score normalized data were analyzed by principal component analysis with the R prcomp function and the ggbiplot package. Morisita's index was used to quantify the clonal overlap between blood and rectum within each subject. The table was pulled from immuneACCESS by TCRdb, which kept in-frame rearrangements only. Such tables lose some clones; where checked, under half of the loss comes from unresolved V genes, and the rest has no known cause. Clone size and the V and J calls come from that table; the DNA yielded D and trimming. The sample table holds fewer than 13,000 clones, of which approximately 85% were seen once. The ten most abundant clones make up about 4.3% of the sample.

During colonoscopy, one to two rectal pinch biopsies were obtained for research purposes. The control children had a colonoscopy because IBD was suspected, showed normal endoscopy both macroscopically and histologically, and did not receive an IBD diagnosis during the next year. Rectal biopsies were digested with proteinase K before DNA isolation. The Wizard kit (Promega) was used to extract genomic DNA from blood and intestinal samples. The TCR sequence derives from a girl aged 5 to 17 who was a control in a study of pediatric ulcerative colitis. The receptor chain draws on TRBV6-1 and TRBJ2-7, with the D gene too uncertain to name. What was sequenced was gut tissue. The DNA reads TGTGCCAGCGCCTTTACCGGCGATACCGCTGGTGAGCAGTACTTC. Translation gives CASAFTGDTAGEQYF.